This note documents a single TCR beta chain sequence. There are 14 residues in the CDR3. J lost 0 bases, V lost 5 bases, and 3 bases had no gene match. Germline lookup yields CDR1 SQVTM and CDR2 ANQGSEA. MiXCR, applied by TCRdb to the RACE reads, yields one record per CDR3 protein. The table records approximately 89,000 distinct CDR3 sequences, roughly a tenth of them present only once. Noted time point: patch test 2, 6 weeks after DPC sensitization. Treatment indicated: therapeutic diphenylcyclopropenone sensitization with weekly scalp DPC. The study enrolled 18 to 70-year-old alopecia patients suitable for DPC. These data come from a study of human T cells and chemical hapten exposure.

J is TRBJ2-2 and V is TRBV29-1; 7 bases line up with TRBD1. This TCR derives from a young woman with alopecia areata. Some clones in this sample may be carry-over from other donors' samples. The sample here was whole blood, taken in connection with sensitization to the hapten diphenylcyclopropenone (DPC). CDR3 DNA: TGCAGCGTTTTTGGGACAGCGAACACCGGGGAGCTGTTTTTT. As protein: CSVFGTANTGELFF.